This T cell receptor beta chain came from a study of PD-L1 blockade in urothelial cancer. Study-level information: Blood underwent analysis 3 weeks (second dose) and 6 weeks after treatment began. A median of roughly 130,000 T cells was found in the blood samples.

Samples spanned pretreatment and treatment, with 1 to 8 time points per patient. Points on this clone: Its antigen is as yet unknown.

Study observations and caveats: Below-median pretreatment blood TCR clonality was a predictor of better survival.

V dropped 1 base and J dropped 5 bases, with 15 bases sitting between them. The germline V gene encodes CDR1 SGHNT and CDR2 YENEEA. The CDR3 spans 16 residues. Libraries were prepared by immunoSEQ multiplex PCR; TCRdb keeps only in-frame clonotypes and omits some of them. The sample carries 55,000 to 70,000 clones, roughly 86% recorded once. The source is a man between 50 and 59 years old with urothelial cancer. Sequencing used PBMCs, obtained around atezolizumab (anti-PD-L1) treatment. The gene calls are TRBV11-3 and TRBJ2-1; weak D call: TRBD1 (6 bases). CDR3 sequence reads: CASSLGVGPGDNEQFF. CDR3 in DNA: TGTGCCAGCAGCTTAGGAGTGGGACCAGGGGACAATGAGCAGTTCTTC.